These 7 T cell receptor beta chains came from one sample sequenced in a study of T cells after yellow fever vaccination. MiXCR was run by TCRdb on the 5' RACE reads, yielding one entry per CDR3 protein. The sample has approximately 260,000 distinct CDR3 sequences, roughly 13% seen once. The sequencing here drew on CD4+ T cells sorted from PBMCs, taken 45 days after the yellow fever booster vaccination. These receptors were obtained from a man aged 30-40 years who received the YFV17D yellow fever vaccine.

This clonotype occurred a few times. V and J are TRBV7-2 and TRBJ2-1; D not certain. This CDR3 has 14 residues. Trimming shortened V by 2 bases and J by 6 bases, and 11 bases separated the two germline ends. Looked up from germline, CDR1 is SGHTA and CDR2 is FQGNSA. CDR3 sequence reads: CASSLFLYGNEQFF. The CDR3 DNA sequence: TGTGCCAGCAGCTTATTTCTTTACGGCAATGAGCAGTTCTTC.

Only a few counts were recorded for this clonotype. The chain combines TRBV10-3 with TRBJ2-7, with TRBD2 matching over 13 bases. The junction had 6 bases not matched to a gene; V was cut back by 5 bases and J by 2 bases. This CDR3 contains 16 residues. The germline gives CDR1 ENHRY, CDR2 SYGVKD. CDR3 nucleotides: TGTGCCATCAGTTCGGGACTAGCGGGACCTCCCTACGAGCAGTACTTC. Encoded protein: CAISSGLAGPPYEQYF.

This clonotype was recorded at least ten times. The chain couples TRBV5-1 to TRBJ2-3; 9 bases line up with TRBD2. The ends lost 4 bases at V and 4 bases at J; junction bases unmatched: 7. Looked up from germline, CDR1 is SGHRS and CDR2 is YFSETQ. The CDR3 contains 15 residues. This CDR3 reads CASSRERGEADTQYF. The DNA for the CDR3 is TGCGCCAGCAGCCGGGAGCGGGGGGAAGCAGATACGCAGTATTTT.

The rearrangement joins TRBV7-9 to TRBJ2-1; D ambiguous. CDR3 length equals 14 residues. Germline V gene sequence: CDR1 SEHNR, CDR2 FQNEAQ (reference sequence). V was trimmed by 7 bases and J by 1 base, leaving 11 bases between them. This CDR3 reads CASMIAQSYNEQFF. Written as DNA, the CDR3 is TGTGCCAGCATGATCGCGCAGTCCTACAATGAGCAGTTCTTC.

The chain links TRBV19 to TRBJ2-3; no definite D call. This CDR3 has 12 amino acids. CDR1 and CDR2 from the germline V gene are LNHDA and SQIVND (reference sequence). The V and J ends lost 3 bases and 8 bases respectively, with 9 bases between them. CDR3 sequence reads: CASSIGIGTQYF. Written as DNA, the CDR3 is TGTGCCAGTAGTATTGGGATAGGTACGCAGTATTTT.

The V and J genes are TRBV7-2 and TRBJ2-7; D remains unclear. Per germline, CDR1 SGHTA and CDR2 FQGNSA. V was pared by 1 base and J by 2 bases, with 9 bases between. This CDR3 contains 14 residues. In DNA form, the CDR3 reads TGTGCCAGCAGCTTAGTTGGCGGTACCTACGAGCAGTACTTC. It codes for CASSLVGGTYEQYF.

In this sample, this clonotype turned up many times. V usage is TRBV10-2 and J usage is TRBJ1-1; tentative D call: TRBD1 (5 bases). CDR3 length equals 13 residues. Per germline, CDR1 WSHSY and CDR2 SAAADI. Trimming took 2 bases from V and 1 from J, leaving 5 bases between them. This CDR3 is CASSETGNTEAFF. For the CDR3, the DNA is TGCGCCAGCAGTGAGACAGGGAACACTGAAGCTTTCTTT.